These T cell receptor beta chains were read from a single sample in a study of blood T cell repertoires in COVID-19. Clones were sequenced by immunoSEQ multiplex PCR, and TCRdb holds only the in-frame ones, with some missing. The table has about 330,000 clones, approximately 89% seen once; the top ten hold about 5%. The sequenced material came from PBMCs or T cells enriched from blood (not recorded which). The source is a young man who had recovered from COVID-19. CDR3s include the opening cysteine and the closing phenylalanine or tryptophan. The order of the fields is CDR3 protein, CDR3 DNA, D gene, clone size, J gene, V gene. The D gene is left open where the match is weak. The listing skips clone size in some rows; elsewhere it reads once, few, many or a size class.

CAISAGRDDEQFF,TGTGCCATCAGTGCCGGCAGGGATGATGAGCAGTTCTTC,-,-,TRBJ2-1,TRBV10-3
CASSLKVRGSHYEQYF,TGTGCCAGCAGTTTGAAAGTCCGGGGATCCCACTACGAGCAGTACTTC,-,-,TRBJ2-7,TRBV27
CASSLSSGGAETQYF,TGTGCCAGCAGTTTATCTAGCGGGGGGGCAGAGACCCAGTACTTC,TRBD2,-,TRBJ2-5,TRBV6-2/TRBV6-3
CASRPGGASNQPQHF,TGTGCCAGCCGTCCCGGGGGGGCTAGCAATCAGCCCCAGCATTTT,-,-,TRBJ1-5,TRBV19
CASSPTGGYTGELFF,TGTGCCAGCAGTCCGACAGGGGGTTACACCGGGGAGCTGTTTTTT,TRBD1,once,TRBJ2-2,TRBV28
CASSNPGLTNEQFF,TGTGCCAGCAGTAATCCGGGACTGACGAATGAGCAGTTCTTC,-,-,TRBJ2-1,TRBV6-2/TRBV6-3
CSVQKQGGLYGYTF,TGCAGCGTACAAAAACAGGGGGGACTCTATGGCTACACCTTC,TRBD1,-,TRBJ1-2,TRBV29-1
CASSGGSYNEQFF,TGTGCCAGCAGCGGGGGGTCCTACAATGAGCAGTTCTTC,-,-,TRBJ2-1,TRBV14
CSVAASFFPGQGSDEQYF,TGCAGCGTCGCTGCCTCTTTCTTTCCGGGACAGGGGTCGGACGAGCAGTACTTC,TRBD1,-,TRBJ2-7,TRBV29-1
CASSQLQGHSGAVDTQYF,TGTGCCAGCAGCCAACTCCAGGGCCATAGCGGGGCAGTAGATACGCAGTATTTT,TRBD2,-,TRBJ2-3,TRBV3-1/TRBV3-2
CSARGGHEQYF,TGCAGTGCTAGAGGGGGCCACGAGCAGTACTTC,-,-,TRBJ2-7,TRBV20-1
CASSPTSDSRLDHEKLFF,TGTGCCAGCAGCCCTACCTCGGACAGCCGCCTGGACCATGAAAAACTGTTTTTT,-,-,TRBJ1-4,TRBV21-1
CASQRLTSGGADEQFF,TGTGCCAGCCAACGTTTGACTAGCGGGGGGGCAGATGAGCAGTTCTTC,TRBD2,once,TRBJ2-1,TRBV28
CAISASESYSNQPQHF,TGTGCCATCAGCGCCTCGGAGAGCTATAGCAATCAGCCCCAGCATTTT,-,few,TRBJ1-5,TRBV10-3
CASSPGQGWSNEQFF,TGTGCCAGCAGTCCGGGACAGGGATGGTCCAATGAGCAGTTCTTC,TRBD1,few,TRBJ2-1,TRBV7-3
CASSETAYGYTF,TGCGCCAGCAGTGAGACAGCCTATGGCTACACCTTC,-,-,TRBJ1-2,TRBV10-2
CASSLRVNTEAFF,TGTGCCAGCAGTTTACGGGTGAACACTGAAGCTTTCTTT,-,-,TRBJ1-1,TRBV28
CASSIGQGYGYTF,TGTGCCAGCAGTATAGGACAGGGGTATGGCTACACCTTC,TRBD1,-,TRBJ1-2,TRBV2
CASSPRSNEQFF,TGTGCCAGCTCACCAAGGAGCAATGAGCAGTTCTTC,-,-,TRBJ2-1,TRBV18
CASSFGKARHHPHNEQFF,TGTGCCAGCAGCTTCGGAAAAGCGCGCCATCACCCCCACAATGAGCAGTTCTTC,-,-,TRBJ2-1,TRBV12-1
CASSFDRLYETQYF,TGCGCCAGCAGCTTTGACAGGCTGTACGAGACCCAGTACTTC,-,-,TRBJ2-5,TRBV5-1
CSVGQGVGKNIQYF,TGCAGCGTGGGACAGGGTGTAGGCAAAAACATTCAGTACTTC,TRBD1,-,TRBJ2-4,TRBV29-1
CASSQDLGNHNEQFF,TGTGCCAGCAGCCAAGATTTGGGCAATCACAATGAGCAGTTCTTC,-,once,TRBJ2-1,TRBV3-1/TRBV3-2
CTSSLSPREGRSNTGELFF,TGCACCAGCAGCCTCTCCCCCCGGGAGGGGCGCTCGAACACCGGGGAGCTGTTTTTT,-,-,TRBJ2-2,TRBV1
CASSRLGTAEKLFF,TGTGCCAGCAGCCGTCTCGGGACAGCTGAAAAACTGTTTTTT,TRBD1,-,TRBJ1-4,TRBV3-1/TRBV3-2
CASSSGQGGPGELFF,TGTGCCAGCAGCTCGGGACAGGGTGGGCCCGGGGAGCTGTTTTTT,TRBD1,-,TRBJ2-2,TRBV6-6
CASSIGDSLYQPQHF,TGTGCCAGTAGTATTGGGGACAGCCTTTACCAGCCCCAGCATTTT,TRBD1,-,TRBJ1-5,TRBV19
CATRPGDGETQYF,TGTGCCACGCGGCCTGGAGATGGGGAGACCCAGTACTTC,-,-,TRBJ2-5,TRBV6-5
CASSNQGGYGYTF,TGTGCCAGCAGCAACCAGGGTGGCTATGGCTACACCTTC,-,-,TRBJ1-2,TRBV7-9
CASSLPGGSNQPQHF,TGTGCCAGCAGTTTGCCGGGTGGGAGCAATCAGCCCCAGCATTTT,-,-,TRBJ1-5,TRBV28
CASQTGDTGELFF,TGTGCCAGCCAGACAGGGGACACCGGGGAGCTGTTTTTT,TRBD1,-,TRBJ2-2,TRBV6-5
CASSFRQTGGYTF,TGTGCCAGCAGTTTCCGACAGACAGGAGGCTACACCTTC,-,-,TRBJ1-2,TRBV27
CASRRTVSNYGYTF,TGTGCCAGCAGACGGACAGTTTCTAACTATGGCTACACCTTC,-,-,TRBJ1-2,TRBV6-5
CASRRGTEAFF,TGTGCCAGCAGAAGGGGCACTGAAGCTTTCTTT,-,-,TRBJ1-1,TRBV28
CASSLVGAGTNEKLFF,TGCGCCAGCAGCTTGGTAGGGGCCGGAACTAATGAAAAACTGTTTTTT,-,-,TRBJ1-4,TRBV5-1
CASSATGSGGEAFF,TGTGCCAGCAGTGCTACAGGCTCCGGGGGTGAAGCTTTCTTT,-,-,TRBJ1-1,TRBV28
CASSSGQGYGYTF,TGCGCCAGCAGCTCGGGACAGGGCTATGGCTACACCTTC,TRBD1,-,TRBJ1-2,TRBV5-1
CASTGSHSGNTIYF,TGTGCCAGTACCGGGTCCCACTCTGGAAACACCATATATTTT,-,once,TRBJ1-3,TRBV19
CASYIGSSYNSPLHF,TGTGCCAGCTATATAGGGAGCTCCTATAATTCACCCCTCCACTTT,-,few,TRBJ1-6,TRBV3-1/TRBV3-2
CASSGLAGGSYEQYF,TGTGCCAGCAGTGGACTAGCGGGGGGTTCCTACGAGCAGTACTTC,TRBD2,-,TRBJ2-7,TRBV7-9
CASSLFQGRNQPQHF,TGTGCCAGCAGTTTATTCCAGGGTAGGAATCAGCCCCAGCATTTT,-,-,TRBJ1-5,TRBV28
CASSATPGQGYEKLFF,TGTGCCAGCAGCGCAACGCCGGGACAGGGTTATGAAAAACTGTTTTTT,TRBD1,once,TRBJ1-4,TRBV6-4
CASSPNLEGNRDRSSYNEQFF,TGTGCCAGCAGCCCGAACTTAGAGGGGAATCGGGACAGATCTTCCTACAATGAGCAGTTCTTC,TRBD1,once,TRBJ2-1,TRBV7-8
CASSLETTGDWPYEQYF,TGTGCCAGCAGCTTGGAAACGACAGGGGATTGGCCCTACGAGCAGTACTTC,TRBD1,-,TRBJ2-7,TRBV7-9
CASSSGLREKIYNEQFF,TGCGCCAGCAGCTCCGGGCTTCGGGAGAAAATCTACAATGAGCAGTTCTTC,-,-,TRBJ2-1,TRBV5-1
CAWSLGHPGGTTNEKLFF,TGTGCCTGGAGTCTTGGTCACCCCGGAGGCACAACTAATGAAAAACTGTTTTTT,-,-,TRBJ1-4,TRBV30
CASSHRGSHSQPQHF,TGTGCCAGTAGTCACAGGGGATCCCACTCTCAGCCCCAGCATTTT,TRBD1,-,TRBJ1-5,TRBV19
CASSRYDTQYF,TGTGCCAGCAGCCGCTATGATACGCAGTATTTT,-,-,TRBJ2-3,TRBV3-1/TRBV3-2
CASSYDRDGNQPQHF,TGTGCCAGCTCATATGACAGGGACGGCAATCAGCCCCAGCATTTT,TRBD1,-,TRBJ1-5,TRBV18
CSMLREGNTEAFF,TGCAGCATGCTAAGGGAGGGGAACACTGAAGCTTTCTTT,-,-,TRBJ1-1,TRBV29-1